The clone carrying this TCR beta chain was seen only a few times. The sample is drawn from a study of T-cell reconstitution after alpha-beta-depleted transplantation in children. Germline V gives CDR1 LGHNA, CDR2 YSLEER. The V gene lost 0 bases and the J gene lost 3 bases, with 9 bases spanning the gap. This CDR3 spans 14 amino acids. Unique molecular identifiers tagged the TCRbeta library. TCRdb itself ran the PCR reads through MiXCR, one entry per CDR3 protein. The sample has about 400,000 distinct CDR3 sequences, 20% seen once; the top ten hold approximately 3.8%. The rearrangement uses TRBV4-3 and TRBJ2-7; D unclear. Sample: PBMCs from the stem cell graft donor, taken from the stem cell graft. The origin of this receptor is a human donor who donated a stem cell graft to a child with acute myeloid leukemia. The CDR3 is CASSQEATSYEQYF. The CDR3 DNA is TGCGCCAGCAGCCAAGAGGCAACCAGCTACGAGCAGTACTTC.